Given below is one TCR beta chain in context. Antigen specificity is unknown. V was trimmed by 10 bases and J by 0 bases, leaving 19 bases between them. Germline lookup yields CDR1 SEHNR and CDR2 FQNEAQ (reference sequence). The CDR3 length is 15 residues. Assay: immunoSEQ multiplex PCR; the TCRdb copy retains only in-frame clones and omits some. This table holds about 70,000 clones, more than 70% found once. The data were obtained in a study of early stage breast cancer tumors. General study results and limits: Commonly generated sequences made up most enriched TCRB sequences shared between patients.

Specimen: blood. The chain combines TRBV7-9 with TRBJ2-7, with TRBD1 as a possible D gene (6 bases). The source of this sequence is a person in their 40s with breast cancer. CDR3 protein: CATATGSDRSYEQYF. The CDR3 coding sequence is TGTGCCACAGCGACAGGTAGCGACCGCTCCTACGAGCAGTACTTC.